Below are 32 T cell receptor beta chains sequenced from a single sample in a study of T-cell reconstitution after alpha-beta-depleted transplantation in children. Unique molecular identifiers were used to barcode this TCRbeta library. Via MiXCR, TCRdb re-called the PCR reads, giving one row per CDR3 protein. The table includes around 250,000 distinct CDR3 sequences, 9.9% detected once. The sample was PBMCs from the stem cell graft donor, taken from the stem cell graft. The receptors were sampled from a human donor who donated a stem cell graft to a child with SCID.

This clonotype was seen ten or more times. This chain joins TRBV24-1 and TRBJ2-2, with D possibly being TRBD1 (6 bases). Germline-derived CDR1 and CDR2 are KGHDR and SFDVKD. This CDR3 contains 14 residues. The V end lost 6 bases, the J end lost 0 bases, and 7 bases lay between the germline ends. CDR3 in amino acids: CATSRTANTGELFF. CDR3 DNA: TGTGCCACCAGTAGGACAGCGAACACCGGGGAGCTGTTTTTT.

This clonotype has a handful of counts. V usage is TRBV5-1 and J usage is TRBJ2-7; the D gene could be TRBD1 or TRBD2 (5 bases each). CDR3 length: 16 residues. In germline, CDR1 is SGHRS, CDR2 YFSETQ. V lost 4 bases, J lost 2 bases, and 19 bases lay in between. The CDR3 loop reads CASSPRADNHPYEQYF. The CDR3 nucleotides are TGCGCCAGCAGCCCGAGAGCGGACAACCACCCCTACGAGCAGTACTTC.

This clonotype was seen a handful of times. The V and J genes are TRBV5-1 and TRBJ2-2, with TRBD1 as a possible D gene (5 bases). This CDR3 has 16 residues. Between the trimmed V and J ends, which lost 4 bases and 1 base, there was a span of 14 bases. CDR1 SGHRS and CDR2 YFSETQ come from the germline V gene. As DNA, the CDR3 is TGCGCCAGCAGCCCAAGACAGTCACGGAACACCGGGGAGCTGTTTTTT. It encodes CASSPRQSRNTGELFF.

The genes are TRBV4-2 and TRBJ1-1; 12 nucleotides match TRBD1. The junction had 7 bases not matched to a gene; V was cut back by 3 bases and J by 5 bases. Germline loops: CDR1 LGHNA, CDR2 YNFKEQ. This CDR3 is 16 amino acids long. CDR3 region: CASSHPGTGGETEAFF. Here the CDR3 DNA reads TGTGCCAGCAGCCATCCCGGGACAGGGGGCGAAACTGAAGCTTTCTTT.

J is TRBJ2-5 and V is TRBV13; 8 bases line up with TRBD2. The V and J ends lost 3 bases and 1 base, in that order; junction bases with no gene match: 1. CDR1 is PRHDT, CDR2 FYEKMQ, per germline (reference sequence). The CDR3 loop spans 14 amino acids. The chain's CDR3 is CASSFRGGQETQYF. CDR3 sequence (DNA): TGTGCCAGCAGCTTCCGGGGGGGCCAAGAGACCCAGTACTTC.

This clonotype was detected only a few times. The chain uses TRBV11-1 and TRBJ1-4; 7 positions agree with TRBD1. Germline CDR1 reads SGHAT; CDR2 reads FQDESV (reference sequence). Unmatched junction bases numbered 3, after V lost 5 bases and J lost 0 bases. This CDR3 has 15 amino acids. The CDR3 reads CASSVDRATNEKLFF. DNA of the CDR3: TGTGCCAGCAGCGTCGACAGGGCAACTAATGAAAAACTGTTTTTT.

Only a few counts were recorded for this clonotype. The rearrangement uses TRBV12-3 or TRBV12-4 and TRBJ2-1, with 9 bases aligning to TRBD2. Trimming at V came to 7 bases and at J to 10 bases, leaving 5 bases not matched to a gene. CDR3 length: 12 amino acids. This chain's CDR3 is CASTDSGGEQFF. In DNA form, the CDR3 reads TGTGCCAGCACCGATAGCGGGGGAGAGCAGTTCTTC.

Of note for this clonotype: One end of the junction fails to match germline, which may point to a read error. CDR3 DNA: TGCAGTGTTGGAGGGGGGCTATTGAAGACTGAAGCTTTCTTT. Encoded protein: CSVGGGLLKTEAFF. This rearrangement joins TRBV20-1 to TRBJ1-1, with a tentative D call TRBD1 (6 bases). In germline, CDR1 is DFQATT, CDR2 SNEGSKA (reference sequence). This CDR3 has 14 residues.

This clonotype was counted a few times. The chain has TRBV12-3 or TRBV12-4 and TRBJ1-2, with unresolved D. V was clipped by 1 base and J by 10 bases, with 10 bases between them. The CDR3 runs 12 residues. The CDR3 DNA reads as TGTGCCAGCAGTTTAGTTGTAGCTTCCTACACCTTC. The encoded protein is CASSLVVASYTF.

The genes are TRBV12-3 or TRBV12-4 and TRBJ2-3, with 9 bases matching TRBD2. After removal of 7 bases from V and 6 bases from J, the junction contained 5 bases not matched to a gene. The CDR3 has 13 residues. The CDR3 DNA reads as TGTGCCAGCACAGCGGGGGGACCGGATACGCAGTATTTT. Its translation: CASTAGGPDTQYF.

This chain joins TRBV2 and TRBJ2-3; D is uncertain. Trimming took 9 bases from V and 0 from J, leaving 13 bases between them. Germline CDR1 reads SNHLY; CDR2 reads FYNNEI. The CDR3 is 14 residues long. The CDR3 bases are TGTGCCAGGAGACCTCCCACTAGCACAGATACGCAGTATTTT. Its translation: CARRPPTSTDTQYF.

This chain connects TRBV29-1 to TRBJ2-6; D may be TRBD2 (6 bases). Germline V gene data show CDR1 as SQVTM and CDR2 as ANQGSEA. CDR3 length: 15 amino acids. V shed 1 base and J shed 4 bases, with 11 bases lying between them. The DNA of the CDR3 is TGCAGCGTTGAAGGGAGGGAAATGGGGGCCAACGTCCTGACTTTC. As protein: CSVEGREMGANVLTF.

In its sample, this clonotype was seen many times. As DNA, the CDR3 is TGTGCCAGCGGCTCGAGGATAGCCTCCTACGAGCAGTACTTC. It encodes CASGSRIASYEQYF. This chain links TRBV27 with TRBJ2-7; D is unresolved. CDR1 and CDR2 from the germline V gene are MNHEY and SMNVEV (reference sequence). The length of the CDR3 is 14 residues. Trimming pared 8 bases from V and 0 bases from J, leaving 14 bases between.

There are a few counts of this clonotype. This chain connects TRBV20-1 to TRBJ2-7; D is possibly TRBD1 (5 bases). The V and J ends lost 1 base and 7 bases respectively, with 14 bases between them. The CDR3 has 13 residues. Per the germline V gene, CDR1 is DFQATT and CDR2 is SNEGSKA (reference sequence). The CDR3 loop is CSARANRTREQYF. The CDR3 DNA reads as TGCAGTGCTAGAGCGAACAGGACCAGGGAGCAGTACTTC.

J is TRBJ2-1 and V is TRBV12-3 or TRBV12-4, with 7 bases aligning to TRBD1. The CDR3 is 16 amino acids. Losses at the gene ends were 1 base for V and 4 bases for J; bases not matched to a gene: 7. Here the CDR3 DNA reads TGTGCCAGCAGTTTAGGACAGGGTAGTAGGTACAATGAGCAGTTCTTC. It specifies CASSLGQGSRYNEQFF.

This clonotype appeared many times. CDR3 coding DNA: TGTGCCAGCACCTTGGGGACAGGGGTCAATCAGCCCCAGCATTTT. Amino acids: CASTLGTGVNQPQHF. V and J are TRBV12-3 or TRBV12-4 and TRBJ1-5; the match to TRBD1 covers 10 bases. V gave up 7 bases and J gave up 3 bases; unmatched junction bases: 6. The CDR3 has 15 residues.

The gene calls are TRBV7-9 and TRBJ2-3; D not certain. The V gene lost 7 bases and the J gene lost 1 base, with 6 bases spanning the gap. Germline V CDR1 and CDR2: SEHNR, FQNEAQ (reference sequence). The CDR3 spans 12 residues. CDR3 sequence: CASNLGTDTQYF. Written as DNA, the CDR3 is TGTGCCAGCAACCTAGGCACAGATACGCAGTATTTT.

The chain uses TRBV7-9 and TRBJ2-7, with no clear D. The CDR3 runs 15 residues. Trimming left V 4 bases short and J 3 bases short, with 16 bases between. The germline gives CDR1 SEHNR, CDR2 FQNEAQ (reference sequence). CDR3 amino acids: CASSSTEFWGYEQYF. CDR3 sequence (DNA): TGTGCCAGCAGCTCGACTGAATTCTGGGGCTACGAGCAGTACTTC.

The chain joins TRBV15 to TRBJ2-5, with 7 bases aligning to TRBD1. The CDR3 runs 14 residues. J lost 0 bases, V lost 7 bases, and 5 bases had no gene match. Germline V gene data show CDR1 as LNHNV and CDR2 as YYDKDF (reference sequence). The chain's CDR3 is CATIPQGYQETQYF. The CDR3 DNA follows: TGTGCCACCATCCCACAGGGGTACCAAGAGACCCAGTACTTC. Using reference TRBV15 and TRBJ2-5 for the parts outside the CDR3, the full variable domain is DAMVIQNPRYQVTQFGKPVTLSCSQTLNHNVMYWYQQKSSQAPKLLFHYYDKDFNNEADTPDNFQSRRPNTSFCFLDIRSPGLGDTAMYLCATIPQGYQETQYFGPGTRLLVL.

This clonotype was recorded a few times. This chain uses TRBV20-1 with TRBJ1-4, with TRBD1 matching 8 bases. Germline CDR1 is DFQATT and CDR2 is SNEGSKA (reference sequence). The CDR3 contains 17 residues. V lost 6 bases, J lost 7 bases, and 19 bases stayed unmatched. The DNA for the CDR3 is TGCAGTGCACAACTAGCAGGGGGCGAAATTGGTTTTGAAAAACTGTTTTTT. Translating it yields CSAQLAGGEIGFEKLFF.

The rearrangement uses TRBV10-3 and TRBJ1-1; 11 nucleotides align to TRBD1. Trimming removed 2 bases from V and 5 bases from J; junction bases left unmatched: 4. This CDR3 region has 15 residues. The germline CDR1 and CDR2 sequences are ENHRY and SYGVKD. CDR3 DNA sequence: TGTGCCATCAGTGAGATAGGGACAGGGGGTACTGAAGCTTTCTTT. It specifies CAISEIGTGGTEAFF.

This clonotype occurred a few times. The chain recombines TRBV10-2 with TRBJ2-7; tentative D call: TRBD1 (6 bases). The CDR3 length is 14 residues. Germline CDR1 WSHSY, CDR2 SAAADI. V lost 2 bases and J lost 2, with 10 bases in between. CDR3 DNA sequence: TGCGCCAGCAGTGAGCGGGACACAACCTACGAGCAGTACTTC. Its translation is CASSERDTTYEQYF.

This chain joins TRBV18 and TRBJ1-1, with D possibly matching TRBD1 (6 bases). Germline V gene data show CDR1 as KGHSH and CDR2 as LQKENI. The CDR3 covers 15 residues. Deletions cut 2 bases from V and 4 bases from J, with 14 bases between. The CDR3 nucleotides are TGTGCCAGCTCACCAGGGACACCGGAGAGCACTGAAGCTTTCTTT. Translated, it gives CASSPGTPESTEAFF.

This clonotype has more than one count but fewer than ten. This sequence joins TRBV5-1 and TRBJ1-2; D gene ambiguous. CDR1 and CDR2 from the germline V gene are SGHRS and YFSETQ. The length of the CDR3 is 15 residues. Trimming left V 0 bases short and J 0 bases short, with 9 bases between. CDR3 DNA sequence: TGCGCCAGCAGCTTGGCGAAAGGAACTAACTATGGCTACACCTTC. It specifies CASSLAKGTNYGYTF.

This clonotype came up a few times. The genes are TRBV12-5 and TRBJ2-7; TRBD1 might be the D (6 bases). The CDR3 has 14 residues. Trimming stripped 6 bases from V and 0 bases from J, with 12 bases between. CDR1 is LGHNT and CDR2 is FRNRAP in the germline V gene. The CDR3 DNA reads as TGTGCTAGTGGACTGACAGGAAGCTCCTACGAGCAGTACTTC. This gives the protein CASGLTGSSYEQYF. The full variable domain, completed using reference TRBV12-5 and TRBJ2-7, is DARVTQTPRHKVTEMGQEVTMRCQPILGHNTVFWYRQTMMQGLELLAYFRNRAPLDDSGMPKDRFSAEMPDATLATLKIQPSEPRDSAVYFCASGLTGSSYEQYFGPGTRLTVT.

This clonotype has a handful of counts. The chain's CDR3 is CASQDRVSYNSPLHF. DNA of the CDR3: TGTGCCAGCCAGGACAGGGTGTCCTATAATTCACCCCTCCACTTT. V usage is TRBV6-1 and J usage is TRBJ1-6, with 8 bases fitting TRBD1. CDR1 and CDR2 from the germline V gene are MNHNS and SASEGT. J lost 1 base, V lost 8 bases, and 4 bases had no gene match. CDR3 size: 15 residues.

The chain carries TRBV2 and TRBJ2-3; D is undetermined. The V and J ends lost 2 bases and 5 bases respectively, with 14 bases between them. Germline V gives CDR1 SNHLY, CDR2 FYNNEI. This CDR3 has 15 amino acids. The CDR3 loop is CASSERGPDRDTQYF. The CDR3 bases are TGTGCCAGCAGTGAACGTGGCCCCGATCGAGATACGCAGTATTTT.

This clonotype came up a few times. The chain links TRBV4-1 to TRBJ1-2, with D unresolved. Germline V gene sequence: CDR1 MGHRA, CDR2 YSYEKL. Between the trimmed V and J ends, which lost 0 bases and 3 bases, there was a span of 11 bases. The CDR3 is 15 residues long. The CDR3 loop reads CASSQEEEGYYGYTF. The CDR3 nucleotides are TGCGCCAGCAGCCAAGAAGAGGAAGGATACTATGGCTACACCTTC.

For this clonotype: A much larger clone differs from this one at a single base, so this may be a read error. The chain employs TRBV12-3 or TRBV12-4 and TRBJ2-2; either TRBD1 or TRBD2 may fit D (6 bases each). The CDR3 totals 13 residues. CDR3 coding DNA: TGTGCCAGCAGTCCGGGGGCTACCGAGGAGCTGTTTTTT. It specifies CASSPGATEELFF.

This sequence joins TRBV3-1 and TRBJ1-3; D unclear. The V gene lost 1 base and the J gene lost 2 bases, with 9 bases spanning the gap. Germline V gene lookup returns CDR1 LGHDT and CDR2 YNNKEL (reference sequence). The CDR3 is 15 residues long. The CDR3 region is CASSQVRTAGNTIYF. CDR3 DNA: TGTGCCAGCAGCCAAGTTCGTACAGCTGGAAACACCATATATTTT.

The chain recombines TRBV10-3 with TRBJ2-5; D assignment may be TRBD1 or TRBD2 (5 bases each). This CDR3 has 17 residues. V was cut by 0 bases and J by 2 bases, with 16 bases left in between. Germline V gives CDR1 ENHRY, CDR2 SYGVKD. CDR3: CAISESILGTLQETQYF. CDR3 bases: TGTGCCATCAGTGAGTCGATACTTGGGACCCTACAAGAGACCCAGTACTTC.

This clonotype was counted only a few times. The chain uses TRBV5-1 and TRBJ1-1, with 9 nucleotides matching TRBD1. CDR1 is SGHRS, CDR2 YFSETQ, per germline. Losses at the gene ends were 5 bases for V and 3 bases for J; bases not matched to a gene: 11. This CDR3 is built from 16 residues. CDR3 DNA sequence: TGCGCCAGCAGTCTTCCGGGACAGGGACCGTACACTGAAGCTTTCTTT. It translates to CASSLPGQGPYTEAFF.